The rows below give T cell receptor beta chains drawn from one sample of a study of blood T cell repertoires in COVID-19. Sequencing used immunoSEQ multiplex PCR; TCRdb keeps in-frame clones, though not all of them. The sample has 35,000 to 40,000 clones, approximately 88% seen once. Sequences were obtained from peripheral blood. The receptor set was obtained from a human donor in a cohort sampled during active COVID-19. Both conserved end residues are part of each CDR3. Fields, in order: V gene, clone size, CDR3 length, D gene, J gene, CDR3 DNA, CDR3 protein. A D gene is named only where the DNA matches it firmly. Only some rows state a clone size, as once, few, many or a class for expanded clones.

>TRBV7-9|-|14|TRBD1|TRBJ1-1
TGTGCCAGCAGCTCGCAGGGGGCGGGTACTGAAGCTTTCTTT
CASSSQGAGTEAFF
>TRBV3-1/TRBV3-2|-|13|TRBD1|TRBJ1-1
TGTGCCAGCAGTAGGACAGGGAGGACTGAAGCTTTCTTT
CASSRTGRTEAFF
>TRBV5-1|-|16|TRBD2|TRBJ2-2
TGCGCCAGCAGCTTACAGACTAGCGGGGGTGCCGGGGAGCTGTTTTTT
CASSLQTSGGAGELFF
>TRBV6-1|once|13|-|TRBJ1-2
TGTGCCAGCAGTGAACTAGCCCTCTATGGCTACACCTTC
CASSELALYGYTF
>TRBV30|-|16|TRBD2|TRBJ2-5
TGTGCCTGGAGTGTACTAGCGGGGGGGCCCGGCGAGACCCAGTACTTC
CAWSVLAGGPGETQYF
>TRBV6-5|few|11|-|TRBJ2-7
TGTGCCAGCAGTTCGTACTACGAGCAGTACTTC
CASSSYYEQYF
>TRBV4-1|-|17|TRBD1|TRBJ2-6
TGCGCCAGCAGCCAAGTCGGACAGGGGGCTGGGGCCAACGTCCTGACTTTC
CASSQVGQGAGANVLTF
>TRBV6-1|-|13|-|TRBJ2-7
TGTGCCAGCAGTGATTTACTAAGGGGCGAGCAGTACTTC
CASSDLLRGEQYF
>TRBV5-1|-|14|-|TRBJ1-1
TGCGCCAGCAGCCCTTCAGAAAACGGAGTTGAAGCTTTCTTT
CASSPSENGVEAFF
>TRBV2|-|13|-|TRBJ2-1
TGTGCCAGCAGTGTGGACCATCGGGGTGAGCAGTTCTTC
CASSVDHRGEQFF
>TRBV7-2|-|11|-|TRBJ1-1
TGTGCCAGCAGCATTATCACTGAAGCTTTCTTT
CASSIITEAFF
>TRBV7-2|-|15|-|TRBJ2-3
TGTGCCAGCAGCCGTTGGGGAGTTGACACAGATACGCAGTATTTT
CASSRWGVDTDTQYF
>TRBV7-8|-|18|TRBD1|TRBJ1-2
TGTGCCAGCAGCCCGATGCGAGGAGTGACAGGGCTTAACTATGGCTACACCTTC
CASSPMRGVTGLNYGYTF
>TRBV29-1|once|12|-|TRBJ1-1
TGCAGCGCCCACACGATGAACACTGAAGCTTTCTTT
CSAHTMNTEAFF
>TRBV7-6|once|14|TRBD1|TRBJ2-7
TGTGCCAGCAGCCGAGCAGGGGGTTCGGGAGAGCAGTACTTC
CASSRAGGSGEQYF
>TRBV6-5|-|14|TRBD1|TRBJ2-7
TGTGCCAGCAGCAGCGGACAGGGGACCTACGAGCAGTACTTC
CASSSGQGTYEQYF
>TRBV7-3|-|12|-|TRBJ2-1
TGTGCCAGCAGCTTAAGTAGGGGTGAGCAGTTCTTC
CASSLSRGEQFF
>TRBV6-6|-|14|-|TRBJ1-4
TGTGCCAGCAGTGCGACAGTCCCTAATGAAAAACTGTTTTTT
CASSATVPNEKLFF
>TRBV5-5|-|15|-|TRBJ1-1
TGTGCCAGCAGCTTGCGAGTCGTAGCGGGCACTGAAGCTTTCTTT
CASSLRVVAGTEAFF
>TRBV18|-|15|-|TRBJ2-5
TGTGCCAGCTCACCCCAACAGGGCCCCCAAGAGACCCAGTACTTC
CASSPQQGPQETQYF
>TRBV5-1|-|14|-|TRBJ2-7
TGCGCCAGCAGCTTGGAATCCTTGTCCTACGAGCAGTACTTC
CASSLESLSYEQYF
>TRBV20-1|-|14|-|TRBJ2-2
TGCAGTGCTAGTGTACAGGGAGAGACCGGGGAGCTGTTTTTT
CSASVQGETGELFF
>TRBV30|-|16|TRBD2|TRBJ2-3
TGTGCCTGGAGCAAAAGGTGGGGGAGGGCTTCAGATACGCAGTATTTT
CAWSKRWGRASDTQYF
>TRBV6-5|-|15|-|TRBJ1-6
TGTGCCAGCAGCAGACCGACCGCTCGCGGATCACCCCTCCACTTT
CASSRPTARGSPLHF
>TRBV6-5|-|14|TRBD1|TRBJ2-7
TGTGCCAGCAGCTCCGGGACAGCTTCCTACGAGCAGTACTTC
CASSSGTASYEQYF
>TRBV28|-|15|-|TRBJ2-7
TGTGCCAGCAGTTTTACAGCGGCAAGCTCCTACGAGCAGTACTTC
CASSFTAASSYEQYF
>TRBV5-1|few|14|-|TRBJ1-5
TGCGCCAGCAGCTTGGAGCCGGGATGGAAGCCCCAGCATTTT
CASSLEPGWKPQHF
>TRBV7-9|-|14|-|TRBJ2-4
TGTGCCAGCAGCAAGGGAGGCGAGGGAAACATTCAGTACTTC
CASSKGGEGNIQYF
>TRBV28|-|11|-|TRBJ2-1
TGTGCCAGCAGCGGGAACAATGAGCAGTTCTTC
CASSGNNEQFF
>TRBV18|-|16|TRBD1|TRBJ2-1
TGTGCCAGCTCACCAGGGACAGGGGGCGTCGGGAATGAGCAGTTCTTC
CASSPGTGGVGNEQFF
>TRBV6-6|-|14|-|TRBJ2-5
TGTGCCAGCAGGCGGGACTCCCTGGTGGAGACCCAGTACTTC
CASRRDSLVETQYF
>TRBV30|-|13|-|TRBJ1-1
TGTGCCTGGAGTACTGGGAGGGACACTGAAGCTTTCTTT
CAWSTGRDTEAFF
>TRBV6-5|-|15|-|TRBJ1-4
TGTGCCAGCAGTTACTCGGACGGGGGTAATGAAAAACTGTTTTTT
CASSYSDGGNEKLFF
>TRBV25-1|-|14|TRBD2|TRBJ2-1
TGTGCCAGCCGGGGGTCCTCTAGCGGCAATGAGCAGTTCTTC
CASRGSSSGNEQFF
>TRBV3-1/TRBV3-2|-|18|TRBD2|TRBJ2-3
TGTGCCAGCAGCCACACTAGCGGGGGGGGACAGTTCACAGATACGCAGTATTTT
CASSHTSGGGQFTDTQYF
>TRBV19|-|13|-|TRBJ2-1
TGTGCCAGTAGTTTAGCGTTGTCGAATGAGCAGTTCTTC
CASSLALSNEQFF
>TRBV7-2|-|14|-|TRBJ2-7
TGTGCCAGCAGCTGGCCCGGGTCCCTGGATGAGCAGTACTTC
CASSWPGSLDEQYF
>TRBV10-3|once|15|-|TRBJ1-2
TGTGCCATCAGCGGCACTTCGGGGGCTAACTATGGCTACACCTTC
CAISGTSGANYGYTF
>TRBV11-3|-|15|-|TRBJ2-3
TGTGCCAGCAGCTTAGGTGGGACTGGCCCCCTCACGCAGTATTTT
CASSLGGTGPLTQYF
>TRBV9|-|14|-|TRBJ2-5
TGTGCCAGCAGCTCAGGGGGGTACATAGAGACCCAGTACTTC
CASSSGGYIETQYF
>TRBV28|-|14|-|TRBJ2-2
TGTGCCAGCAGATTAGGGGGGGGCACCGGGGAGCTGTTTTTT
CASRLGGGTGELFF
>TRBV30|-|14|TRBD1|TRBJ1-3
TGTGCCTGGACAGGGGGCATATCTGGAAACACCATATATTTT
CAWTGGISGNTIYF